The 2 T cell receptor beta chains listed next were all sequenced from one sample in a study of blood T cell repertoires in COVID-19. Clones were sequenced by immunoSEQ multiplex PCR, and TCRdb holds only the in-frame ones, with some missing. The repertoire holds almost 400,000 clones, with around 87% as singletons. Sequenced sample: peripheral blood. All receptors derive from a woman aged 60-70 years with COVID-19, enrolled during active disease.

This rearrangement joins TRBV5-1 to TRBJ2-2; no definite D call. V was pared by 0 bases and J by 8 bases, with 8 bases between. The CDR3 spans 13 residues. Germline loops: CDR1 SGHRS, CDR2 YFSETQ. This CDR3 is CASSLVSGGELFF. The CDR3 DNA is TGCGCCAGCAGCTTGGTATCAGGAGGGGAGCTGTTTTTT.

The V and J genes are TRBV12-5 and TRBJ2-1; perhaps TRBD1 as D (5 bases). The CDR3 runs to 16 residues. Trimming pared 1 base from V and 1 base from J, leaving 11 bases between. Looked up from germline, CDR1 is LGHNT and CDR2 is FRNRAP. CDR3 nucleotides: TGTGCTAGTGGTTTGGCAATGACAGCGTCCTACAATGAGCAGTTCTTC. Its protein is CASGLAMTASYNEQFF. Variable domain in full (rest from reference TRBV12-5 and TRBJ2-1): DARVTQTPRHKVTEMGQEVTMRCQPILGHNTVFWYRQTMMQGLELLAYFRNRAPLDDSGMPKDRFSAEMPDATLATLKIQPSEPRDSAVYFCASGLAMTASYNEQFFGPGTRLTVL.